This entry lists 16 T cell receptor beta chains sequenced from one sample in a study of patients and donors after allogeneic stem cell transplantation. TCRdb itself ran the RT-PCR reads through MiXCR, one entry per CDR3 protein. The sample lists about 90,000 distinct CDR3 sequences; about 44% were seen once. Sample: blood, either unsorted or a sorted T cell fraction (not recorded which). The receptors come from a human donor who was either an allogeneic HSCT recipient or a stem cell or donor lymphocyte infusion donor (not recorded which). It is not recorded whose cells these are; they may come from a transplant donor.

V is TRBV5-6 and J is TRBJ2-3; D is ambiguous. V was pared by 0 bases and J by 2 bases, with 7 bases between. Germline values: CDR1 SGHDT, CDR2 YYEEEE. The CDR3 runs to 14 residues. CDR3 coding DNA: TGTGCCAGCAGCTTGGTTGGCAACACAGATACGCAGTATTTT. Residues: CASSLVGNTDTQYF.

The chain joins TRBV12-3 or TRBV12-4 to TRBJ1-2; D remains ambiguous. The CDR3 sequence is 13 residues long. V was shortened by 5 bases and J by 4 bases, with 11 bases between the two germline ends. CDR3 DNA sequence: TGTGCCAGCAGTCCTACAGAGTTCTATGGCTACACCTTC. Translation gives CASSPTEFYGYTF.

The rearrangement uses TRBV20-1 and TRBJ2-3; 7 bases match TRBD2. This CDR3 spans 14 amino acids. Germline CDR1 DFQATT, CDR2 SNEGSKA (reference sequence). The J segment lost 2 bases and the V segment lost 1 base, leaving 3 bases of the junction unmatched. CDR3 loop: CSARAGGYTDTQYF. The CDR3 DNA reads TGCAGTGCTAGAGCGGGAGGCTACACAGATACGCAGTATTTT.

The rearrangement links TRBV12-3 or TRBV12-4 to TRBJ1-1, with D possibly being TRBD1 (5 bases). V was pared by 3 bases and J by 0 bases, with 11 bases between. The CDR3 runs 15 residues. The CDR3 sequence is CASSFPQDMNTEAFF. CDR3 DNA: TGTGCCAGCAGTTTCCCACAGGATATGAACACTGAAGCTTTCTTT.

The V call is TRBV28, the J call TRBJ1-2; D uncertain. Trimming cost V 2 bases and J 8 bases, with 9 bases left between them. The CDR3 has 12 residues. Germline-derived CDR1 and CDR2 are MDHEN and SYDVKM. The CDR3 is CASSLGLEGYTF. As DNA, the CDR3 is TGTGCCAGCAGTTTAGGCCTTGAGGGCTACACCTTC.

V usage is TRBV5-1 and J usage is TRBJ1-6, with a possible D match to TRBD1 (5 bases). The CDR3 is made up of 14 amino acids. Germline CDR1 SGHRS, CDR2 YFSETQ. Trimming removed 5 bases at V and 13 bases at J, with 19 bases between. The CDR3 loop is CASSRDFEESPLHF. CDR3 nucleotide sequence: TGCGCCAGCAGTAGGGACTTCGAGGAATCTCCCCTCCACTTT.

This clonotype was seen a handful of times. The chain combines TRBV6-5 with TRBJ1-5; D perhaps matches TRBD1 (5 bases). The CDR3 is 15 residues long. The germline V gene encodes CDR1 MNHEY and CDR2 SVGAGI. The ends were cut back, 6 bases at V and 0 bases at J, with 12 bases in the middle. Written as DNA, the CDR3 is TGTGCCAGCAGCTCCGGGGCTTATAGCAATCAGCCCCAGCATTTT. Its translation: CASSSGAYSNQPQHF.

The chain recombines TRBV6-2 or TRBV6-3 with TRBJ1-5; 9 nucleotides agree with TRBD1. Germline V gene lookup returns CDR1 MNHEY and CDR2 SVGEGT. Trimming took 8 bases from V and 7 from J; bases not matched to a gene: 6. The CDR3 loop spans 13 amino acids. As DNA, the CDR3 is TGTGCCAGCGCTGGGACAGGGAACCAGCCCCAGCATTTT. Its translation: CASAGTGNQPQHF.

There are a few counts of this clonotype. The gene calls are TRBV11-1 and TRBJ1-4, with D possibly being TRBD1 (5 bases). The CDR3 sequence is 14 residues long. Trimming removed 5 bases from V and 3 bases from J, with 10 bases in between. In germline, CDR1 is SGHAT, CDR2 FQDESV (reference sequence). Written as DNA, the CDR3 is TGTGCCAGCAGCCACAGGAGACCTAATGAAAAACTGTTTTTT. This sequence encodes CASSHRRPNEKLFF.

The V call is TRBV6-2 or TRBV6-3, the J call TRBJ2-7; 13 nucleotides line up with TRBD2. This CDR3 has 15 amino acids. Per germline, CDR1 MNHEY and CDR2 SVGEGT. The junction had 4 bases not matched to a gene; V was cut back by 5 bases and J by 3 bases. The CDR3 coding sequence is TGTGCCAGCAGTGGGGGACTAGCGGGAATCTACGAGCAGTACTTC. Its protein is CASSGGLAGIYEQYF.

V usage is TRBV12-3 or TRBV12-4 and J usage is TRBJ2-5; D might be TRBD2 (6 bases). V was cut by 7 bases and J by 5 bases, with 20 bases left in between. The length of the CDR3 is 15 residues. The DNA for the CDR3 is TGTGCCAGCACCCCGATGGGCGGGGCGGGGGAGACCCAGTACTTC. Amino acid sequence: CASTPMGGAGETQYF.

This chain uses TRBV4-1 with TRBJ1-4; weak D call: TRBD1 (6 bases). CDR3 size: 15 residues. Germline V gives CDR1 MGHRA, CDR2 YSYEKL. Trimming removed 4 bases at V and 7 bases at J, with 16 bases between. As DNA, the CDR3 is TGCGCCAGCAGCCCCTTGGGACAAGCGGGTGAAAAACTGTTTTTT. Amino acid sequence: CASSPLGQAGEKLFF.

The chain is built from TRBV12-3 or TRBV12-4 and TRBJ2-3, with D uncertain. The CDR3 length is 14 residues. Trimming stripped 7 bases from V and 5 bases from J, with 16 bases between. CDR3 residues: CASIRSDFIDTQYF. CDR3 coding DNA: TGTGCCAGCATTCGATCGGATTTCATAGATACGCAGTATTTT.

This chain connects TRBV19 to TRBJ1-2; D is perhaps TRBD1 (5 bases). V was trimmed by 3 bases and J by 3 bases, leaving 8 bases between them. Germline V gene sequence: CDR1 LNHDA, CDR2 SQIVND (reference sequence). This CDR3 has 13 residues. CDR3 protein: CASSIEGHYGYTF. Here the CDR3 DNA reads TGTGCCAGTAGTATCGAGGGGCACTATGGCTACACCTTC.

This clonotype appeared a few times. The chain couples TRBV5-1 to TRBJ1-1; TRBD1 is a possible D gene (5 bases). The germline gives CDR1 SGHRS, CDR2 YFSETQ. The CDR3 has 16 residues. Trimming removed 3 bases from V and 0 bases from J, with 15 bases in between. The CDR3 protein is CASSSIGASMNTEAFF. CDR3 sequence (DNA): TGCGCCAGCAGCTCAATAGGGGCCTCTATGAACACTGAAGCTTTCTTT.

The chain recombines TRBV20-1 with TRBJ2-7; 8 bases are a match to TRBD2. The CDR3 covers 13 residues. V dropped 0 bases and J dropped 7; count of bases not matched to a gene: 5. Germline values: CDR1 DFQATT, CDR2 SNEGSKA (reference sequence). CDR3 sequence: CSAREAGDGEQYF. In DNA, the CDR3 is TGCAGTGCTAGAGAAGCGGGAGATGGGGAGCAGTACTTC.